This section outlines one T cell receptor beta chain sequence together with its context. The source of the sample is a study of blood T cell repertoires in COVID-19. Study summary: Samples taken during acute and convalescent COVID-19 were collected in the United States, Italy and Spain. PBMCs, B-cell-depleted T cells, or T cells were the source of the cDNA or gDNA that made up the material.

Trimming at V came to 4 bases and at J to 2 bases, leaving 4 bases not matched to a gene. CDR3 length: 16 amino acids. Germline V CDR1 and CDR2: SGHRS, YFSETQ. Adults between about 18 and 89 years of age took part from more than 20 US areas. Participants had their cohort set by participant-reported clinical history. Clones were read by immunoSEQ multiplex PCR, and TCRdb kept only the in-frame ones, dropping some. The table has approximately 390,000 clones, around nine tenths seen once; the top ten hold roughly a tenth. This sequence was found in a woman in her 50s who had recovered from COVID-19. Input material: PBMCs or T cells enriched from blood (not recorded which). The rearrangement links TRBV5-1 to TRBJ2-5; TRBD2 agrees at 14 bases. The CDR3 DNA reads TGCGCCAGCAGCGAAGGGACTAGCGGGAGTCAAGAGACCCAGTACTTC. Residues: CASSEGTSGSQETQYF.